The entry below describes one TCR beta chain. Antigen: not known. This record belongs to a study of cytomegalovirus exposure and HLA in healthy donors. Trimming shortened V by 5 bases and J by 1 base, and 11 bases separated the two germline ends. Germline assignment: CDR1 SGHAT and CDR2 FQNNGV. The CDR3 spans 14 residues. Whole-study findings and limits: In a later analysis, TCR beta V- and J-gene trimming showed a link to a missense DCLRE1C variant. In most subjects, TCR beta sequences reportedly gave accurate predictions of HLA-A and HLA-B alleles.

PCR involved 60 Vbeta and 13 Jbeta primers. Measured with immunoSEQ multiplex PCR; TCRdb has only the in-frame clones, and not every one. The sample yields about 150,000 clones, about 70% seen once. This TCR was sampled from a woman in her forties in good health and CMV-seronegative. The chain employs TRBV11-2 and TRBJ1-1, with TRBD1 as a possible D gene (5 bases). The sample comprised PBMCs. This CDR3 is CASSVGPGNTEAFF. The CDR3 coding sequence is TGTGCCAGCAGCGTGGGGCCCGGGAACACTGAAGCTTTCTTT.